The clone carrying this T cell receptor beta chain was counted ten times or more. This entry is derived from a study of T cell repertoires in cytomegalovirus infection. Study-wide context: TCR beta signatures that were public indicated CMV infection and matching HLA type.

TCRdb processed the reads anew with MiXCR; each CDR3 protein has one entry. The data contain 200,000 to 250,000 distinct CDR3 sequences, approximately 7% of them singletons. V was trimmed by 2 bases and J by 5 bases, leaving 4 bases between them. CDR1 SGHRS and CDR2 YFSETQ come from the germline V gene. The CDR3 extends over 11 amino acids. The chain links TRBV5-1 to TRBJ2-5; D is undetermined. The TCR was taken from a human donor in good health (CMV status not recorded). Some clones in this sample may be carry-over from other donors' samples. Sequencing was performed on PBMCs. The CDR3 coding sequence is TGCGCCAGCAGCTTCGAGGAGACCCAGTACTTC. It is translated as CASSFEETQYF.